This is a list of T cell receptor beta chains from one sample in a study of blood T cell repertoires in COVID-19. Libraries were prepared by immunoSEQ multiplex PCR; TCRdb keeps only in-frame clonotypes and omits some of them. The sample consists of about 49,000 clones, more than 85% of them appearing once. Sequencing used peripheral blood. These receptors came from a man aged 35-49 years with active COVID-19. Both conserved end residues are trimmed from each CDR3. The D gene is left open where the match is weak.

J gene: TRBJ1-1; D gene: NA; V gene: TRBV19; CDR3 protein: ASSIPGGVTEAF
J gene: TRBJ1-5; D gene: TRBD1; V gene: TRBV27; CDR3 protein: ASSWDREYQPQH
J gene: TRBJ1-4; D gene: NA; V gene: TRBV4-1; CDR3 protein: ASSQDHRGGLGEKLF
J gene: TRBJ2-1; D gene: TRBD2; V gene: TRBV14; CDR3 protein: ASSPLAGIWNEQF
J gene: TRBJ2-7; D gene: TRBD2; V gene: TRBV18; CDR3 protein: ASSPTLAGKYEQY
J gene: TRBJ2-3; D gene: TRBD2; V gene: TRBV18; CDR3 protein: ASSPGLAGGRTDTQY
J gene: TRBJ2-5; D gene: NA; V gene: TRBV9; CDR3 protein: ASSVGLAVETQY
J gene: TRBJ1-1; D gene: NA; V gene: TRBV11-2; CDR3 protein: ASSPVTGNTEAF
J gene: TRBJ2-1; D gene: TRBD2; V gene: TRBV6-4; CDR3 protein: ASSDSTSGSNEQF
J gene: TRBJ2-3; D gene: TRBD1; V gene: TRBV3-1/TRBV3-2; CDR3 protein: ASSPTGGTDTQY
J gene: TRBJ1-2; D gene: NA; V gene: TRBV29-1; CDR3 protein: SAPDSNYGYT
J gene: TRBJ2-1; D gene: TRBD2; V gene: TRBV28; CDR3 protein: ASSERGSYNEQF
J gene: TRBJ1-1; D gene: NA; V gene: TRBV14; CDR3 protein: ASSQDSGGLNTEAF
J gene: TRBJ2-3; D gene: TRBD2; V gene: TRBV4-2; CDR3 protein: ASSPNPSAGGRTDTQY
J gene: TRBJ2-7; D gene: NA; V gene: TRBV27; CDR3 protein: ASSPTPQNVHEQY
J gene: TRBJ2-3; D gene: NA; V gene: TRBV11-3; CDR3 protein: ASSSPYGAQY
J gene: TRBJ2-1; D gene: NA; V gene: TRBV11-2; CDR3 protein: ASSLQLPTQRTPYNEQF
J gene: TRBJ2-7; D gene: TRBD2; V gene: TRBV7-8; CDR3 protein: ASSSRLAGGPIIYEQY
J gene: TRBJ2-2; D gene: TRBD1; V gene: TRBV7-7; CDR3 protein: ASRDGTGGATGELF
J gene: TRBJ2-5; D gene: NA; V gene: TRBV29-1; CDR3 protein: SVEEAGDLIPPQY
J gene: TRBJ2-4; D gene: NA; V gene: TRBV10-1; CDR3 protein: ASSGRGDIQY
J gene: TRBJ2-1; D gene: NA; V gene: TRBV7-2; CDR3 protein: ASSLDPQRDEQF
J gene: TRBJ1-2; D gene: NA; V gene: TRBV11-2; CDR3 protein: ASSLVGGETNYGYT
J gene: TRBJ1-2; D gene: NA; V gene: TRBV25-1; CDR3 protein: ASSDKELGGGYGYT
J gene: TRBJ2-3; D gene: TRBD1; V gene: TRBV23-1; CDR3 protein: ASSQVKGAGGTDTQY
J gene: TRBJ1-5; D gene: TRBD1; V gene: TRBV7-8; CDR3 protein: ASSSSYLGTGDQPQH
J gene: TRBJ1-4; D gene: TRBD1; V gene: TRBV3-1/TRBV3-2; CDR3 protein: ASSQDRGTGVNEKLF
J gene: TRBJ1-2; D gene: NA; V gene: TRBV6-1; CDR3 protein: ASSEEVTSYGYT
J gene: TRBJ2-2; D gene: TRBD2; V gene: TRBV13; CDR3 protein: ASSLYGAGGNTGELF
J gene: TRBJ2-1; D gene: TRBD2; V gene: TRBV7-2; CDR3 protein: ASSLILAVQF
J gene: TRBJ2-3; D gene: NA; V gene: TRBV15; CDR3 protein: ATSSGQGGGDTQY
J gene: TRBJ1-6; D gene: NA; V gene: TRBV5-4; CDR3 protein: ASSLPGPVNSPLH
J gene: TRBJ1-1; D gene: NA; V gene: TRBV19; CDR3 protein: ASRTDFFTGQVMNTEAF
J gene: TRBJ2-3; D gene: NA; V gene: TRBV10-2; CDR3 protein: ASSESTRASGRGNTQY
J gene: TRBJ2-3; D gene: TRBD2; V gene: TRBV7-9; CDR3 protein: ASAFLAGDTDTQY
J gene: TRBJ2-5; D gene: TRBD1; V gene: TRBV27; CDR3 protein: ASRQTGVGETQY
J gene: TRBJ2-2; D gene: TRBD1; V gene: TRBV7-8; CDR3 protein: ASSPERGLTGELF
J gene: TRBJ2-1; D gene: TRBD2; V gene: TRBV27; CDR3 protein: ASRRGSGSDEQF
J gene: TRBJ2-1; D gene: TRBD2; V gene: TRBV7-2; CDR3 protein: ASSLARAGALLYNEQF
J gene: TRBJ2-7; D gene: TRBD1; V gene: TRBV4-1; CDR3 protein: ASSQYGQGPYEQY
J gene: TRBJ2-1; D gene: NA; V gene: TRBV6-4; CDR3 protein: ASSDSSRPGRVSEQF
J gene: TRBJ1-5; D gene: NA; V gene: TRBV5-1; CDR3 protein: ASSLVPGILNQPQH
J gene: TRBJ2-3; D gene: TRBD2; V gene: TRBV5-1; CDR3 protein: ASSHGTSTTRTDTQY
J gene: TRBJ2-2; D gene: NA; V gene: TRBV18; CDR3 protein: ASSTPGALNTGELF
J gene: TRBJ2-7; D gene: NA; V gene: TRBV9; CDR3 protein: ASSSGSTHEQY